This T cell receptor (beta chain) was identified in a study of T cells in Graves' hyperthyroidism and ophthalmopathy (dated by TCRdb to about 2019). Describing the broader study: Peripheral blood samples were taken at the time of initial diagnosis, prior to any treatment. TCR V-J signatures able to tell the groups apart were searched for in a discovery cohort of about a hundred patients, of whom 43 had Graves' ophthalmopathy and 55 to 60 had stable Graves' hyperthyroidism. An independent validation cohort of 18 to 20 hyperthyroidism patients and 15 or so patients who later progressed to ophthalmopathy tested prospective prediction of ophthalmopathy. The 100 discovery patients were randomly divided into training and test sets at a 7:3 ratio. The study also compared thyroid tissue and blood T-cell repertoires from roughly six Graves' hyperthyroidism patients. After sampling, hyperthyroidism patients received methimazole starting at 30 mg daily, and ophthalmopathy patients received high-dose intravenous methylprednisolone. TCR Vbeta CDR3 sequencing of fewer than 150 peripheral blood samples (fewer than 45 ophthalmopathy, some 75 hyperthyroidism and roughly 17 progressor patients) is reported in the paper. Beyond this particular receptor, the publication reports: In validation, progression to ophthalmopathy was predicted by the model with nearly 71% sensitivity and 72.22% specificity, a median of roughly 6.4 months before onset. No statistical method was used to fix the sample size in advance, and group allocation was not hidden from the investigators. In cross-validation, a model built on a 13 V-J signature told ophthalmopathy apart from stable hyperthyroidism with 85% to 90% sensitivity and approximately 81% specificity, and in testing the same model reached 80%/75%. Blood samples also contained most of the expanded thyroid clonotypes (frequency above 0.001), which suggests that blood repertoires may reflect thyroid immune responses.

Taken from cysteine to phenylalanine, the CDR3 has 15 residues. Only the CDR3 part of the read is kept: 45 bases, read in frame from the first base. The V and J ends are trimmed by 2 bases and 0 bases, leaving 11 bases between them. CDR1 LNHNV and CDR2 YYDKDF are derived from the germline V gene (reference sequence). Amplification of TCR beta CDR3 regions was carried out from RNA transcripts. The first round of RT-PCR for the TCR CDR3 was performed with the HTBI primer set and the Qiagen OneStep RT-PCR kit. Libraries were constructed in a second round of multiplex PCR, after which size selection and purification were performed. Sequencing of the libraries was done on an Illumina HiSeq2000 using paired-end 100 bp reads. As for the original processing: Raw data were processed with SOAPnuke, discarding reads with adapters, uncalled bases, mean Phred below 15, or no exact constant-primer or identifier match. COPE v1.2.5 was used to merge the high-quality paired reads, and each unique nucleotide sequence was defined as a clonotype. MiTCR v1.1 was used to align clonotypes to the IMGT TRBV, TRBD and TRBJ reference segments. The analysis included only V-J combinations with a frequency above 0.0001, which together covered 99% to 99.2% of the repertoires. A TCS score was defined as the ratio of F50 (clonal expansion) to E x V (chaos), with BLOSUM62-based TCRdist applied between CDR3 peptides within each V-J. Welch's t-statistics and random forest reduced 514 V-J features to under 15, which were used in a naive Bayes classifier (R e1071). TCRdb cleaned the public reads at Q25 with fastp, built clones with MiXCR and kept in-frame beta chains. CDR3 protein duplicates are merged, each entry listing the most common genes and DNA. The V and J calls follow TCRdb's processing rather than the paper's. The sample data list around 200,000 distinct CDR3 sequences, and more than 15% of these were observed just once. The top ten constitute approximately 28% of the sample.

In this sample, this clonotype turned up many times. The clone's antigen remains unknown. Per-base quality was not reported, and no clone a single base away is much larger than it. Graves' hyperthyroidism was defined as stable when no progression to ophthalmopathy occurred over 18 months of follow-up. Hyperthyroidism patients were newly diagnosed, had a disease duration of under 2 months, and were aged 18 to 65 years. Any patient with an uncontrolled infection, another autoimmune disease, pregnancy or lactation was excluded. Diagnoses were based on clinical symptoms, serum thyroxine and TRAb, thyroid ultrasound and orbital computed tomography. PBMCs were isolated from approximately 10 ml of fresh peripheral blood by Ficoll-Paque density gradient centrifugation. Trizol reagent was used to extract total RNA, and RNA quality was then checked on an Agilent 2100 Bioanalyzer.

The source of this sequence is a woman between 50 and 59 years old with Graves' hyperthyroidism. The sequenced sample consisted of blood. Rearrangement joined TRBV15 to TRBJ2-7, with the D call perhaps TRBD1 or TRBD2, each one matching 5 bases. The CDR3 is CATSRTTGASYEQYF. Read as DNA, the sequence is TGTGCCACCAGCAGAACGACCGGGGCCTCCTACGAGCAGTACTTC.